These 25 T cell receptor beta chains came from one sample sequenced in a study of T-cell memory formation after mild COVID-19. One entry per CDR3 protein results from TCRdb running MiXCR on the 5' RACE reads. This sample has 120,000 to 150,000 distinct CDR3 sequences; about 5.7% occur once, and the top ten carry around 2%. Input material: PBMCs or a T cell subset sorted from them (not recorded which). These receptors were taken from an adult woman who had mild COVID-19 (a few samples of this study predate the infection). Cell type and time point are not known.

This clonotype appeared many times. The chain employs TRBV5-4 and TRBJ1-2; D is unclear. The CDR3 runs to 14 residues. The ends were cut back, 0 bases at V and 4 bases at J, with 10 bases in the middle. Germline CDR1 SGHNT, CDR2 YYREEE (reference sequence). DNA of the CDR3: TGTGCCAGCAGCTTGGTGGGCGGAGCCTATGGCTACACCTTC. Translating it yields CASSLVGGAYGYTF. Drawing the rest from reference TRBV5-4 and TRBJ1-2, the complete variable domain is ETGVTQSPTHLIKTRGQQVTLRCSSQSGHNTVSWYQQALGQGPQFIFQYYREEENGRGNFPPRFSGLQFPNYSSELNVNALELDDSALYLCASSLVGGAYGYTFGSGTRLTVV.

CDR3 nucleotide sequence: TGTGCCAGCAGCTCAGGGGGAGGGATCAATCAGCCCCAGCATTTT. This codes for CASSSGGGINQPQHF. V and J are TRBV7-2 and TRBJ1-5, with 7 bases identical to TRBD1. The germline gives CDR1 SGHTA, CDR2 FQGNSA. Germline trimming cut 4 bases from V and 3 bases from J; bases unmatched to any gene: 6. The CDR3 length is 15 residues.

About this clonotype: It is unclear where the CDR3 begins or ends on the DNA, so no DNA is shown, and the CDR3 is as TCRdb lists it. The chain couples TRBV3-1 to TRBJ2-4; TRBD1, the D gene given by the table, was not confirmed from the DNA. The CDR3 spans 16 amino acids, including both terminal residues. CDR1 and CDR2 (germline): LGHDT, YNNKEL (reference sequence). The CDR3 sequence is CASSSSGQGVKNIQYF.

This chain joins TRBV5-5 and TRBJ2-7; TRBD1 aligns across 7 bases. V trimming: 4 bases; J trimming: 0 bases; junction bases outside the gene matches: 10. This CDR3 is 16 amino acids long. CDR1 is SGHKS, CDR2 YYEKEE, per germline (reference sequence). CDR3 sequence: CASSLGQVRTSYEQYF. The DNA of the CDR3 is TGTGCCAGCAGCCTCGGACAGGTCCGTACCTCCTACGAGCAGTACTTC.

The sample holds a few counts of this clonotype. This sequence joins TRBV9 and TRBJ2-3; perhaps TRBD2 as D (6 bases). Germline V gene lookup returns CDR1 SGDLS and CDR2 YYNGEE. This CDR3 is built from 15 residues. V shed 0 bases and J shed 1 base, with 9 bases lying between them. As DNA, the CDR3 is TGTGCCAGCAGCGTAGTGGCTAGCGGCACAGATACGCAGTATTTT. This gives the protein CASSVVASGTDTQYF.

The CDR3 sequence: CASSVEGTGVKAFF. Here the CDR3 DNA reads TGTGCCAGCAGCGTAGAAGGGACAGGGGTAAAAGCTTTCTTT. The chain couples TRBV9 to TRBJ1-1; 10 bases are shared with TRBD1. Per the germline V gene, CDR1 is SGDLS and CDR2 is YYNGEE. Germline trimming cut 0 bases from V and 9 bases from J; bases unmatched to any gene: 5. The CDR3 runs to 14 residues.

The J gene is TRBJ2-7, the V gene TRBV5-1; the match to TRBD1 covers 7 bases. V was pared by 0 bases and J by 3 bases, with 9 bases of the junction left unmatched. The V gene's germline CDR1 is SGHRS and CDR2 YFSETQ. This CDR3 comprises 16 residues. The DNA of the CDR3 is TGCGCCAGCAGCTTGGCCGGCGGAGACAGGGACTACGAGCAGTACTTC. Translating it yields CASSLAGGDRDYEQYF.

This clonotype has a handful of counts. The chain joins TRBV20-1 to TRBJ2-1, with 12 bases aligning to TRBD2. V was pared by 5 bases and J by 9 bases, with 11 bases of the junction left unmatched. CDR1 DFQATT and CDR2 SNEGSKA come from the germline V gene (reference sequence). The CDR3 loop spans 15 amino acids. In DNA form, the CDR3 reads TGCAGTGCTGCTAAACTAGCGGGGGGAGGCGGTGAGCAGTTCTTC. Amino acids: CSAAKLAGGGGEQFF.

The V gene is TRBV12-3 or TRBV12-4, the J gene TRBJ2-3, with 10 bases that match TRBD1. The CDR3 loop spans 15 amino acids. V lost 4 bases to trimming and J lost 2 bases; unmatched junction nucleotides: 3. This chain's CDR3 is CASSSRQGATDTQYF. The CDR3 DNA follows: TGTGCCAGCAGTTCACGACAGGGGGCCACAGATACGCAGTATTTT.

The chain combines TRBV7-9 with TRBJ2-3, with 7 positions matching TRBD2. Germline-derived CDR1 and CDR2 are SEHNR and FQNEAQ (reference sequence). V lost 2 bases to trimming and J lost 2 bases; unmatched junction nucleotides: 10. This CDR3 has 17 residues. The CDR3 reads CASSLSGGRHHTDTQYF. For the CDR3, the DNA is TGTGCCAGCAGCTTATCTGGCGGGAGACACCACACAGATACGCAGTATTTT.

This clonotype was detected ten times or more. V and J are TRBV3-1 and TRBJ2-2; D ambiguous. The CDR3 length is 14 residues. Germline V gene sequence: CDR1 LGHDT, CDR2 YNNKEL (reference sequence). V gave up 2 bases and J gave up 5 bases, with 9 bases separating them. The CDR3 region is CASSQQSETGELFF. The DNA for the CDR3 is TGTGCCAGCAGCCAACAATCCGAAACCGGGGAGCTGTTTTTT. The full variable domain, in which reference TRBV3-1 and TRBJ2-2 provide the parts outside the CDR3, is DTAVSQTPKYLVTQMGNDKSIKCEQNLGHDTMYWYKQDSKKFLKIMFSYNNKELIINETVPNRFSPKSPDKAHLNLHINSLELGDSAVYFCASSQQSETGELFFGEGSRLTVL.

This clonotype was detected many times. The chain uses TRBV19 and TRBJ2-7; 8 bases are shared with TRBD2. Germline V lookup: CDR1 LNHDA, CDR2 SQIVND (reference sequence). The CDR3 sequence is 15 residues long. After removal of 3 bases from V and 4 bases from J, the junction contained 8 bases not matched to a gene. This chain's CDR3 is CASSIFTSGRYEQYF. The CDR3 DNA is TGTGCCAGTAGTATCTTTACGAGCGGGAGATACGAGCAGTACTTC.

This clonotype occurred a few times. The V call is TRBV5-5, the J call TRBJ2-3; D is possibly TRBD1 (6 bases). In germline, CDR1 is SGHKS, CDR2 YYEKEE (reference sequence). V was trimmed by 4 bases and J by 2 bases, leaving 11 bases between them. This CDR3 spans 14 amino acids. The CDR3 protein is CASSLTGTTDTQYF. The CDR3 bases are TGTGCCAGCAGCCTGACAGGCACCACAGATACGCAGTATTTT.

This clonotype was counted many times. V gene TRBV7-2 combines with J gene TRBJ2-5, with a possible D match to TRBD2 (6 bases). The CDR3 has 14 residues. Trimming shortened V by 1 base and J by 4 bases, and 10 bases separated the two germline ends. The germline V gene has CDR1 SGHTA and CDR2 FQGNSA. The CDR3 DNA sequence: TGTGCCAGCAGCTTAGGGGTGGGGGGAGAGACCCAGTACTTC. This translates into CASSLGVGGETQYF.

This clonotype was counted many times. CDR3 bases: TGTGCCAGCAGTTATGAGGCAGGGCGCTACGAGCAGTACTTC. Amino acid sequence: CASSYEAGRYEQYF. The gene calls are TRBV6-5 and TRBJ2-7; maybe TRBD1 (5 bases). CDR1 MNHEY and CDR2 SVGAGI come from the germline V gene. CDR3 length: 14 residues. The V and J ends lost 3 bases and 3 bases respectively, with 12 bases between them.

This clonotype has a handful of counts. CDR3 in amino acids: CASSLHPPQGSSGANVLTF. CDR3 nucleotide sequence: TGTGCCAGCAGTTTACACCCCCCACAGGGGAGCTCTGGGGCCAACGTCCTGACTTTC. The chain joins TRBV12-3 or TRBV12-4 to TRBJ2-6; 7 bases agree with TRBD1. The CDR3 has 19 amino acids. V gave up 2 bases and J gave up 0 bases; unmatched junction bases: 10.

This clonotype was seen a handful of times. The chain is built from TRBV3-1 and TRBJ1-6; D not certain. CDR3 length: 14 residues. Trimming cost V 1 base and J 6 bases, with 7 bases left between them. The germline V gene encodes CDR1 LGHDT and CDR2 YNNKEL (reference sequence). The CDR3 spells CASSQVAGNSPLHF. DNA of the CDR3: TGTGCCAGCAGCCAAGTCGCCGGTAATTCACCCCTCCACTTT.

This clonotype has ten or more counts. The gene calls are TRBV7-3 and TRBJ2-3; D possibly corresponds to TRBD2 (5 bases). Germline CDR1 and CDR2: SGHTA and FQGTGA. This CDR3 is built from 13 residues. The germline V and J ends were trimmed by 6 bases and 1 base, with 8 bases remaining between them. The CDR3 region has the DNA TGTGCCAGCAGTGCGGGCCGCACAGATACGCAGTATTTT. This sequence encodes CASSAGRTDTQYF.

This clonotype came up a few times. The chain is built from TRBV4-1 and TRBJ1-5; unclear D gene. CDR1 and CDR2 (germline): MGHRA, YSYEKL. V was shortened by 0 bases and J by 1 base, with 22 bases between the two germline ends. The CDR3 length is 20 residues. The chain's CDR3 is CASSQENSRIAIGSNQPQHF. The CDR3 region has the DNA TGCGCCAGCAGCCAAGAAAACAGTCGTATAGCAATAGGGAGCAATCAGCCCCAGCATTTT.

Comments on this clonotype: A much larger clone differs from this one at a single base, so this may be a read error. The chain is built from TRBV5-1 and TRBJ2-1, with no clear D. The CDR3 contains 12 residues. Germline V gives CDR1 SGHRS, CDR2 YFSETQ. The CDR3 DNA is TGCGCCAGCAGCTTGGGGAGTCTCGAGCAGTTATTC. This translates into CASSLGSLEQLF.

The chain is built from TRBV20-1 and TRBJ1-5; a possible D gene is TRBD1 (6 bases). The ends were cut back, 5 bases at V and 7 bases at J, with 12 bases in the middle. Germline CDR1 reads DFQATT; CDR2 reads SNEGSKA (reference sequence). The CDR3 contains 12 residues. The CDR3 loop reads CSARRQDQPQHF. The CDR3 DNA reads TGCAGTGCTCGAAGACAGGACCAGCCCCAGCATTTT.

In its sample, this clonotype was seen many times. The chain uses TRBV7-9 and TRBJ2-7, with D tentatively TRBD2 (5 bases). The ends were cut back, 0 bases at V and 2 bases at J, with 8 bases in the middle. CDR1 and CDR2 from the germline V gene are SEHNR and FQNEAQ (reference sequence). The CDR3 consists of 14 residues. Here the CDR3 reads CASSLAGVTYEQYF. The CDR3 bases are TGTGCCAGCAGCTTAGCGGGAGTGACCTACGAGCAGTACTTC.

This clonotype was counted many times. V is TRBV5-1 and J is TRBJ2-7; D remains unclear. Germline V gives CDR1 SGHRS, CDR2 YFSETQ. V shed 2 bases and J shed 5 bases, with 14 bases lying between them. This CDR3 comprises 14 residues. The CDR3 loop reads CASSFSTGWDEQYF. CDR3 sequence (DNA): TGCGCCAGCAGCTTCTCAACCGGTTGGGACGAGCAGTACTTC.

This clonotype was observed many times. CDR3 DNA sequence: TGTGCCATCGGGGGGCCGGATACGCAGTATTTT. Translating gives CAIGGPDTQYF. This chain uses TRBV10-3 with TRBJ2-3; D assignment may be TRBD1 or TRBD2 (6 bases each). The CDR3 runs 11 residues. Trimming took 8 bases from V and 6 from J, leaving 9 bases between them. Germline loops: CDR1 ENHRY, CDR2 SYGVKD.

Only a few counts were recorded for this clonotype. This chain joins TRBV19 and TRBJ1-5, with D unclear. Trimming removed 9 bases at V and 0 bases at J, with 15 bases between. Germline V gives CDR1 LNHDA, CDR2 SQIVND (reference sequence). The CDR3 spans 15 residues. The CDR3 is CASSSDWNSNQPQHF. DNA for the CDR3: TGTGCCAGCTCGTCCGATTGGAATAGCAATCAGCCCCAGCATTTT.